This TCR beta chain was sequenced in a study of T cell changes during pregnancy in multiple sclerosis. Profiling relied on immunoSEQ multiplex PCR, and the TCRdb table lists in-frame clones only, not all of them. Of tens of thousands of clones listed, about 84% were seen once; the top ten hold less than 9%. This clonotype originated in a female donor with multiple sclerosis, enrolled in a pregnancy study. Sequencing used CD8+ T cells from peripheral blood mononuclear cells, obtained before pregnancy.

The CDR3, as DNA: TGCGCCAGCAGCTTGAGGACAGAATCGTATAGCAATCAGCCCCAGCATTTT. Residues: CASSLRTESYSNQPQHF. The rearrangement uses TRBV5-1 and TRBJ1-5, with D possibly TRBD1 on 6 matching bases. The length of the CDR3 is 17 residues. V lost 1 base, J lost 0 bases, and 14 bases lay in between. Germline-derived CDR1 and CDR2 are SGHRS and YFSETQ.